This T cell receptor beta chain was observed in a study of CD8+CD57+ T cells in acquired aplastic anemia. Across the study: DNA recovered from sorted CD4+ and CD8+ cells had a mean of about 3.5 ug.

This clonotype was seen repeatedly, ten times or more. Its specificity is unknown. Profiling of TCR beta VDJ combinations and CDR3 sequences used genomic DNA as template. In TCRdb, the reads were re-called with MiXCR into one record per CDR3 protein. Among roughly 300,000 distinct CDR3 sequences listed, 55% to 60% were seen once. Study-wide findings and caveats: Fewer than 35 CD8+ CDR3 sequences occurred in both the patients and the controls. The study found no significant CD8+ Simpson's diversity difference between patients and controls.

The CDR3 spans 18 residues. Germline assignment: CDR1 SGHTA and CDR2 FQGTGA. Trimming took 2 bases from V and 0 from J; bases not matched to a gene: 11. Material for sequencing was sorted CD4+, CD8+, or CD8+CD57+ T cells (not recorded which) from PBMCs. The source is a human donor with severe aplastic anemia or a healthy control (not recorded which). This chain links TRBV7-3 with TRBJ2-3, with 7 bases fitting TRBD1. CDR3: CASSLYRPRQGSTDTQYF. CDR3 coding DNA: TGTGCCAGCAGCTTATATAGGCCGAGACAGGGAAGCACAGATACGCAGTATTTT.